These 23 T cell receptor beta chains share one sample of origin, sequenced in a study of immune cell composition in non-small cell lung cancer. Clones were read by immunoSEQ multiplex PCR, and TCRdb kept only the in-frame ones, dropping some. The table shows under 6,500 clones, with 60% to 85% occurring only once. Normal lung was taken at the farthest possible site, at least 3 cm from tumour. Sequenced material: non-adjacent lung tissue. These receptors originate from a human donor with non-small cell lung cancer.

This rearrangement joins TRBV11-3 to TRBJ1-1; D unresolved. CDR3 length equals 15 residues. V was clipped by 4 bases and J by 6 bases, with 18 bases between them. The germline gives CDR1 SGHNT, CDR2 YENEEA. The CDR3 sequence is CASSSRSEVRAEAFF. For the CDR3, the DNA is TGTGCCAGCAGCTCTAGGTCGGAGGTGAGGGCTGAAGCTTTCTTT. Supplemented by reference TRBV11-3 and TRBJ1-1, the full variable domain reads EAGVVQSPRYKIIEKKQPVAFWCNPISGHNTLYWYLQNLGQGPELLIRYENEEAVDDSQLPKDRFSAERLKGVDSTLKIQPAELGDSAVYLCASSSRSEVRAEAFFGQGTRLTVV.

Points on this clone: The junction departs from germline at one end; a sequencing error may be responsible. V and J are TRBV7-7 and TRBJ2-5; a weak D match, TRBD1 (6 bases). The CDR3 totals 15 residues. CDR1 is SSHAT, CDR2 FNYEAQ, per germline (reference sequence). The CDR3 region is CASSLTGQRQETQYF. In DNA, the CDR3 is TGTGCTAGCAGCTTAACTGGACAGCGCCAAGAGACCCAGTACTTC.

J is TRBJ2-5 and V is TRBV5-1; 7 bases fit TRBD1. Trimming removed 4 bases from V and 7 bases from J; junction bases left unmatched: 10. This CDR3 is 14 amino acids long. Per the germline V gene, CDR1 is SGHRS and CDR2 is YFSETQ. CDR3 sequence (DNA): TGCGCCAGCAGCCCCGGGACAGAAGGAGGGACCCAGTACTTC. It yields the protein CASSPGTEGGTQYF.

CDR3 region: CASSSYGRTGGPEAFF. The DNA of the CDR3 is TGTGCCAGCAGTAGCTACGGGCGGACAGGGGGCCCTGAAGCTTTCTTT. The chain joins TRBV7-9 to TRBJ1-1, with TRBD1 identical over 11 bases. The CDR3 totals 16 residues. The V gene end was trimmed by 6 bases and the J gene end by 6 bases; junction bases not matched to a gene: 12. Germline V gives CDR1 SEHNR, CDR2 FQNEAQ (reference sequence).

The chain has TRBV28 and TRBJ1-5; possibly TRBD1 for D (5 bases). The CDR3 is made up of 16 amino acids. Trimming took off 2 bases at V and 2 bases at J, with 13 bases between the two ends. The germline V gene has CDR1 MDHEN and CDR2 SYDVKM. Written as DNA, the CDR3 is TGTGCCAGCAGTTTACCTGCCCTAGGGGGCAATCAGCCCCAGCATTTT. It translates to CASSLPALGGNQPQHF. Combining the CDR3 with reference TRBV28 and TRBJ1-5 gives the whole variable domain DVKVTQSSRYLVKRTGEKVFLECVQDMDHENMFWYRQDPGLGLRLIYFSYDVKMKEKGDIPEGYSVSREKKERFSLILESASTNQTSMYLCASSLPALGGNQPQHFGDGTRLSIL.

The sample holds a few counts of this clone. V gene TRBV2 combines with J gene TRBJ2-3, with 11 bases aligning to TRBD2. Germline CDR1 is SNHLY and CDR2 is FYNNEI. The CDR3 length is 15 residues. V lost 4 bases and J lost 6; bases outside the gene matches: 6. The chain's CDR3 is CASSGGPSGGDTQYF. In DNA form, the CDR3 reads TGTGCCAGCAGTGGTGGTCCTAGCGGGGGGGATACGCAGTATTTT.

This clone is medium-sized by share. This chain links TRBV21-1 with TRBJ2-7; the D call of TRBD2 is as the table states it, not checked on the DNA. TRBV21-1 is a pseudogene. The CDR3 extends over 14 amino acids. CDR3 coding DNA: TGTGCCAGCAGACGTATCGGGGGAACCTACGAGCAGTACTTC. Protein product: CASRRIGGTYEQYF.

The rearrangement links TRBV7-2 to TRBJ2-5; 8 bases fit TRBD1. The junction had 10 bases not matched to a gene; V was cut back by 2 bases and J by 5 bases. Germline assignment: CDR1 SGHTA and CDR2 FQGNSA. The CDR3 is 16 amino acids. The CDR3 DNA is TGTGCCAGCAGCTTACGAGTTCCAGGGGGCAGGGAGACCCAGTACTTC. Its translation is CASSLRVPGGRETQYF.

The rearrangement joins TRBV6-5 to TRBJ2-7, with a tentative D call TRBD1 (6 bases). CDR3 size: 12 residues. Germline-derived CDR1 and CDR2 are MNHEY and SVGAGI. V lost 9 bases, J lost 3 bases, and 12 bases lay in between. This chain's CDR3 is CASRQANYEQYF. For the CDR3, the DNA is TGTGCCAGTCGACAGGCGAACTACGAGCAGTACTTC.

V gene TRBV6-1 combines with J gene TRBJ1-5; no definite D call. This CDR3 is built from 14 residues. V lost 6 bases, J lost 0 bases, and 9 bases lay in between. Germline CDR1 and CDR2: MNHNS and SASEGT. The CDR3, as DNA: TGTGCCAGCAGGGCCATTTATAGCAATCAGCCCCAGCATTTT. Translating gives CASRAIYSNQPQHF.

V usage is TRBV7-2 and J usage is TRBJ1-5, with a possible D match to TRBD1 (6 bases). Germline CDR1 is SGHTA and CDR2 is FQGNSA. Trimming removed 1 base from V and 4 bases from J, with 11 bases in between. This CDR3 spans 15 amino acids. CDR3 bases: TGTGCCAGCAGCTTAGAGGGGGTAGGGAATCAGCCCCAGCATTTT. Its protein product is CASSLEGVGNQPQHF.

The chain uses TRBV5-4 and TRBJ2-5; TRBD2 agrees at 12 bases. The CDR3 is 15 residues long. With 1 base clipped from V and 4 bases from J, the junction kept 2 bases outside the gene matches. Per the germline V gene, CDR1 is SGHNT and CDR2 is YYREEE (reference sequence). CDR3 loop: CASSLKTSGGETQYF. Here the CDR3 DNA reads TGTGCCAGCAGCTTGAAGACTAGCGGGGGAGAGACCCAGTACTTC. The whole variable domain, filled in from reference TRBV5-4 and TRBJ2-5, reads ETGVTQSPTHLIKTRGQQVTLRCSSQSGHNTVSWYQQALGQGPQFIFQYYREEENGRGNFPPRFSGLQFPNYSSELNVNALELDDSALYLCASSLKTSGGETQYFGPGTRLLVL.

V usage is TRBV29-1 and J usage is TRBJ1-1; D call uncertain. The germline CDR1 and CDR2 sequences are SQVTM and ANQGSEA. Trimming stripped 7 bases from V and 5 bases from J, with 14 bases between. The CDR3 sequence is 12 residues long. CDR3 protein: CSADRAGTEAFF. The CDR3 DNA reads as TGCAGCGCCGACCGCGCAGGAACTGAAGCTTTCTTT.

The chain employs TRBV27 and TRBJ2-5, with D perhaps TRBD2 (6 bases). The CDR3 spans 14 residues. Trimming removed 5 bases from V and 2 bases from J, with 12 bases in between. Germline V CDR1 and CDR2: MNHEY, SMNVEV (reference sequence). The CDR3 loop is CASSGDWRQETQYF. For the CDR3, the DNA is TGTGCCAGCAGTGGGGACTGGAGGCAAGAGACCCAGTACTTC.

The chain combines TRBV7-9 with TRBJ2-7; tentatively, D is TRBD1 (5 bases). The V gene's germline CDR1 is SEHNR and CDR2 FQNEAQ (reference sequence). The germline V and J ends were trimmed by 5 bases and 1 base, with 15 bases remaining between them. This CDR3 contains 15 residues. CDR3 DNA sequence: TGTGCCAGCAGCCCAAAGACCAGGGTTTCCTACGAGCAGTACTTC. Its protein product is CASSPKTRVSYEQYF.

The chain couples TRBV5-6 to TRBJ1-4; the match to TRBD1 covers 7 bases. After removal of 4 bases from V and 5 bases from J, the junction contained 14 bases not matched to a gene. The CDR3 is made up of 17 amino acids. Germline V lookup: CDR1 SGHDT, CDR2 YYEEEE. The CDR3 bases are TGTGCCAGCAGCAAAAGACAGGGACACAGTCAAAATGAAAAACTGTTTTTT. Translation: CASSKRQGHSQNEKLFF.

The rearrangement joins TRBV5-6 to TRBJ1-5, with D possibly being TRBD1 (6 bases). This CDR3 has 13 amino acids. CDR1 and CDR2 from the germline V gene are SGHDT and YYEEEE. Trimming pared 4 bases from V and 11 bases from J, leaving 16 bases between. The CDR3 DNA follows: TGTGCCAGCAGCGCGAGAACAGGGAGAACCCAGCATTTT. Protein sequence: CASSARTGRTQHF.

The chain uses TRBV27 and TRBJ2-3, with 8 bases fitting TRBD2. CDR3 length: 17 residues. Germline CDR1 is MNHEY and CDR2 is SMNVEV (reference sequence). With V trimmed by 7 bases and J by 2 bases, 14 bases remained unmatched. Here the CDR3 DNA reads TGTGCCAGCAAGCTTACGTTGCGGGGGGACAACACAGATACGCAGTATTTT. It translates to CASKLTLRGDNTDTQYF.

The V gene is TRBV5-6, the J gene TRBJ2-1; 9 bases map to TRBD1. This CDR3 spans 15 amino acids. Germline CDR1 reads SGHDT; CDR2 reads YYEEEE. The J segment lost 1 base and the V segment lost 4 bases, leaving 3 bases of the junction unmatched. The CDR3 loop reads CASSPGTGSYNEQFF. DNA of the CDR3: TGTGCCAGCAGCCCCGGGACAGGGTCCTACAATGAGCAGTTCTTC.

This clone was recorded once. The rearrangement uses TRBV2 and TRBJ2-1, with unresolved D. V was trimmed by 5 bases and J by 6 bases, leaving 14 bases between them. Germline CDR1 SNHLY, CDR2 FYNNEI. The CDR3 has 14 residues. The CDR3 DNA reads as TGTGCCAGCAGTCAACGCGGCCCCACCAATGAGCAGTTCTTC. This sequence encodes CASSQRGPTNEQFF.

In this sample, this clone turned up a few times. The chain has TRBV6-6 and TRBJ2-5, with a weak D call TRBD1 (7 bases). The CDR3 sequence is 16 residues long. CDR1 and CDR2 (germline): MNHNY, SVGAGI (reference sequence). V was shortened by 0 bases and J by 3 bases, with 14 bases between the two germline ends. The CDR3 region is CASSYSPGGLKETQYF. The CDR3 DNA reads TGTGCCAGCAGTTACTCCCCAGGGGGGTTGAAAGAGACCCAGTACTTC.

This clone was counted only a few times. V is TRBV14 and J is TRBJ2-5; TRBD1 agrees at 9 bases. CDR1 is SGHDN, CDR2 FVKESK, per germline. V lost 5 bases and J lost 4; bases outside the gene matches: 11. The CDR3 spans 16 residues. CDR3 residues: CASSWSRTGEGETQYF. CDR3 nucleotide sequence: TGTGCCAGCAGCTGGTCCCGGACAGGGGAGGGAGAGACCCAGTACTTC.

This chain joins TRBV7-8 and TRBJ1-1; TRBD1 matches at 9 bases. Germline lookup yields CDR1 SGHVS and CDR2 FQNEAQ. Germline trimming cut 4 bases from V and 6 bases from J; bases unmatched to any gene: 18. The CDR3 has 18 amino acids. CDR3 sequence (DNA): TGTGCCAGCAGCTCCGGGACAGGGTTTTCGGGTAGGGGCTCTGAAGCTTTCTTT. Translating gives CASSSGTGFSGRGSEAFF.